Listed here is a single TCR beta chain. Sequencing used immunoSEQ multiplex PCR; TCRdb keeps in-frame clones, though not all of them. This table has a few hundred thousand clones, approximately 86% appearing once. Germline loops: CDR1 SGHDN, CDR2 FVKESK. The V and J ends lost 4 bases and 5 bases, in that order; junction bases with no gene match: 5. This CDR3 spans 13 amino acids. This specimen comes from a study of blood T cell repertoires in COVID-19. This sequence joins TRBV14 and TRBJ2-7; TRBD2 matches at 7 bases. The sample comprised PBMCs or T cells enriched from blood (not recorded which). The TCR comes from a woman aged 50 to 65 who had recovered from COVID-19. This chain's CDR3 is CASSPRLADEQYF. The CDR3 DNA is TGTGCCAGCAGCCCTCGACTAGCTGACGAGCAGTACTTC.